This T cell receptor beta chain was sequenced in a study of CD8 T cells in Susac syndrome. Random hexamers were used to reverse transcribe roughly 0.45 to 1 ug of RNA. From the immunoSEQ multiplex PCR reads, TCRdb called clonotypes with MiXCR, one entry per CDR3 protein. The sample comprises fewer than 150,000 distinct CDR3 sequences, around 94% of which are singletons, and approximately 0.27% rests with the top ten. Germline-derived CDR1 and CDR2 are SGHVS and FQNEAQ. The CDR3 runs 15 residues. V lost 5 bases and J lost 2; bases outside the gene matches: 5. Input material: CD8+ T cells from PBMCs. The V call is TRBV7-8, the J call TRBJ2-7; 11 nucleotides line up with TRBD2. This receptor was identified in a human donor in good health. The CDR3 region has the DNA TGTGCCAGCAGCGCGGGACTAGCGGCTACCTACGAGCAGTACTTC. Translation gives CASSAGLAATYEQYF.